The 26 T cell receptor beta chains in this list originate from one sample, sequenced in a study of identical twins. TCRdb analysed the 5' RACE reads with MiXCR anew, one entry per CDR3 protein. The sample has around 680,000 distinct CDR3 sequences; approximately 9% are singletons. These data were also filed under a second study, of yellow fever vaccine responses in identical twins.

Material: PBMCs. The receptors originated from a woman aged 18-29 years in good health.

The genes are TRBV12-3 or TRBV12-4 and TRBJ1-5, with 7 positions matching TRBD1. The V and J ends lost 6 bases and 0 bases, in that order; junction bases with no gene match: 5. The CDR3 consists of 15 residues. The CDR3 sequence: CASSDDRVSNQPQHF. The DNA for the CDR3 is TGTGCCAGCAGCGACGACAGGGTTAGCAATCAGCCCCAGCATTTT.

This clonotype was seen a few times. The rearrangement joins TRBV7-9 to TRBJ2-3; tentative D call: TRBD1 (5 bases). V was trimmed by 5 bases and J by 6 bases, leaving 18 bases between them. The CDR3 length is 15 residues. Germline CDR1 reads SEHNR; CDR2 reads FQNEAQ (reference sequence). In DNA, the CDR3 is TGTGCCAGCAGCGCGATCAGGGCCTTCATGGATACGCAGTATTTT. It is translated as CASSAIRAFMDTQYF.

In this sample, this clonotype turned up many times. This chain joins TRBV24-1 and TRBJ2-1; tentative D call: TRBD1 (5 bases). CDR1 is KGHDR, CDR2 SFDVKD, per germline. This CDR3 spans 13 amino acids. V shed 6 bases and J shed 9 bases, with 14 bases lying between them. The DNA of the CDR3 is TGTGCCACCAGTATCCCAGGGATTTCTGAGCAGTTCTTC. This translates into CATSIPGISEQFF.

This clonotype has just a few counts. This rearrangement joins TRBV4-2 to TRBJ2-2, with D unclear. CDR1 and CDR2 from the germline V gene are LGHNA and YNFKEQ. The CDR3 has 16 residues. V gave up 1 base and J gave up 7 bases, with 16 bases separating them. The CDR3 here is CASSQVRVGLVGELFF. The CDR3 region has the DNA TGTGCCAGCAGCCAAGTCCGTGTGGGCTTGGTCGGGGAGCTGTTTTTT.

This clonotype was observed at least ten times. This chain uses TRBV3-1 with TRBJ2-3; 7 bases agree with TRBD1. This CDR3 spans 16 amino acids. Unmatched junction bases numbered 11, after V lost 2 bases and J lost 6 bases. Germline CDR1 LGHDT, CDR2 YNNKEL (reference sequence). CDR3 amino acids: CASSQRTGRASDTQYF. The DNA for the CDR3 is TGTGCCAGCAGCCAACGGACAGGCCGGGCGTCGGATACGCAGTATTTT.

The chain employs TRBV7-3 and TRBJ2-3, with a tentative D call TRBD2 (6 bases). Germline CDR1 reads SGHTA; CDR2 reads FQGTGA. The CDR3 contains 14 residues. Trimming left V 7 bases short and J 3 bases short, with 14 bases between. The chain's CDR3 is CASNPAGGTDTQYF. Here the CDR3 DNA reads TGTGCCAGCAACCCAGCGGGCGGAACAGATACGCAGTATTTT.

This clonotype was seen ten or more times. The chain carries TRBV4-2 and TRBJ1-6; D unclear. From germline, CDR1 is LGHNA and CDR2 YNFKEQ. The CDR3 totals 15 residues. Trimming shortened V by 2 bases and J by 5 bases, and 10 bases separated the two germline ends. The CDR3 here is CASSQLDGDNSPLHF. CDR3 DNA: TGTGCCAGCAGCCAACTGGACGGGGATAATTCACCCCTCCACTTT.

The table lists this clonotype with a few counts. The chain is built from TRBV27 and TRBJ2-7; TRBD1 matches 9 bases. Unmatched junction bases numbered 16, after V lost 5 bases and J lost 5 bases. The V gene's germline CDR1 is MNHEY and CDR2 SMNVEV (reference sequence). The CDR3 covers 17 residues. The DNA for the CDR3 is TGTGCCAGCAGTCCCAGACCTCCCCGGGACAGGGTGGACGAGCAGTACTTC. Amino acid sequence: CASSPRPPRDRVDEQYF.

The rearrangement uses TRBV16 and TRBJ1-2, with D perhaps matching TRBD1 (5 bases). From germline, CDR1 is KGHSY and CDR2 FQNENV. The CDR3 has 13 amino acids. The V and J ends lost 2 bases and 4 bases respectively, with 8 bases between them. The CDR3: CASSQGGTYGYTF. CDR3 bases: TGTGCCAGCAGCCAAGGGGGGACCTATGGCTACACCTTC.

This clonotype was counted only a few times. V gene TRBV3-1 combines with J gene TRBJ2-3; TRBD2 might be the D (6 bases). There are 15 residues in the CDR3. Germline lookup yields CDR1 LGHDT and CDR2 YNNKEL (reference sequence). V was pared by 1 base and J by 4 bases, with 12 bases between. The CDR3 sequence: CASSQAKGGSDTQYF. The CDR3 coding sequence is TGTGCCAGCAGCCAAGCGAAGGGAGGATCAGATACGCAGTATTTT.

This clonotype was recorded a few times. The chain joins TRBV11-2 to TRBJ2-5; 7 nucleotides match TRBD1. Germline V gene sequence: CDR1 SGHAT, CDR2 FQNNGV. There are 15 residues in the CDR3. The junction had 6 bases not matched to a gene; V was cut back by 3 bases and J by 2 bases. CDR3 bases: TGTGCCAGCAGCTTGTGGGGCAGGGGGCAAGAGACCCAGTACTTC. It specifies CASSLWGRGQETQYF.

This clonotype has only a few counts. The CDR3 coding sequence is TGTGCCAGCAGCCAAGATCAAAGGGGTTACTACGAGCAGTACTTC. It is translated as CASSQDQRGYYEQYF. The chain has TRBV3-1 and TRBJ2-7; TRBD1 is a possible D gene (5 bases). Deletions cut 0 bases from V and 3 bases from J, with 12 bases between. The CDR3 is 15 residues long. The germline gives CDR1 LGHDT, CDR2 YNNKEL (reference sequence).

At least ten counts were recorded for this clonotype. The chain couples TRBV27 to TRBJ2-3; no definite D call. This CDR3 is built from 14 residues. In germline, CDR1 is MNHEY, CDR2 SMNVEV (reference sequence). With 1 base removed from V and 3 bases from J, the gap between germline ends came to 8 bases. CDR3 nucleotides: TGTGCCAGCAGTTTATTTCTCGAAACAGATACGCAGTATTTT. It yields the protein CASSLFLETDTQYF.

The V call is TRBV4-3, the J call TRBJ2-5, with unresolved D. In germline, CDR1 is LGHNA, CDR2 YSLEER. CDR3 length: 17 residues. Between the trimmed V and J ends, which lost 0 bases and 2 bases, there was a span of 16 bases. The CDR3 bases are TGCGCCAGCAGCCAAGAACAACCAGCACGGCGGCAAGAGACCCAGTACTTC. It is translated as CASSQEQPARRQETQYF.

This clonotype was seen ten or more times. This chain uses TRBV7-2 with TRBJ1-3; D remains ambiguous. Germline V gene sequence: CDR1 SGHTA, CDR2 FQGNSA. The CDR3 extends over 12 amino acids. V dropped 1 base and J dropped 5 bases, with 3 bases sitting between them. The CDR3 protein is CASSLERNTIYF. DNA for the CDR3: TGTGCCAGCAGCTTAGAAAGAAACACCATATATTTT.

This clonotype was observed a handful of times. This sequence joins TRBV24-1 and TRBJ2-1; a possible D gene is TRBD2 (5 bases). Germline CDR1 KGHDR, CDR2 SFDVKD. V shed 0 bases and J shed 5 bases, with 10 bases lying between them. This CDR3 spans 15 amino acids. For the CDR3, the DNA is TGTGCCACCAGTGATTTGCGGTACGGGGACAATGAGCAGTTCTTC. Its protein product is CATSDLRYGDNEQFF.

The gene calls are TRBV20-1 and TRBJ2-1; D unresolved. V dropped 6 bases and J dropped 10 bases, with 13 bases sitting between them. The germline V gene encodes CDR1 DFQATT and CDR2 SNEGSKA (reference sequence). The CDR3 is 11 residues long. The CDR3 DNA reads TGCAGTGCCCATCCCGGTATAGAGCAGTTCTTC. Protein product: CSAHPGIEQFF.

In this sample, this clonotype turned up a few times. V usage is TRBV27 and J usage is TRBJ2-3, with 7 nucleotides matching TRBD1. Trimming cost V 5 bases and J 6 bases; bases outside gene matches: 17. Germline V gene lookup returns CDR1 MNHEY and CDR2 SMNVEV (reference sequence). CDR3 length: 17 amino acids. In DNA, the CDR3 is TGTGCCAGCAGTCTATTAGGGACAGTTCAGCTGGTGGATACGCAGTATTTT. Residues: CASSLLGTVQLVDTQYF.

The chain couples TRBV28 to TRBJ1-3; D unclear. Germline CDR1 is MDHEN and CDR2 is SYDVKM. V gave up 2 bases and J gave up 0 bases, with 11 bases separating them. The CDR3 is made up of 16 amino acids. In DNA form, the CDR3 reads TGTGCCAGCAGTTTACTTGGGGAAGCCTCTGGAAACACCATATATTTT. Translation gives CASSLLGEASGNTIYF.

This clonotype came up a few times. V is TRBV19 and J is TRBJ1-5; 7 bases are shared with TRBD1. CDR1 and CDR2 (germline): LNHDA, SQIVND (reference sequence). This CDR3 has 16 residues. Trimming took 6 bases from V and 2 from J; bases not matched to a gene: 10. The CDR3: CASSEHRGIGNQPQHF. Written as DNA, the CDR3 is TGTGCCAGTAGCGAACACAGGGGTATTGGCAATCAGCCCCAGCATTTT.

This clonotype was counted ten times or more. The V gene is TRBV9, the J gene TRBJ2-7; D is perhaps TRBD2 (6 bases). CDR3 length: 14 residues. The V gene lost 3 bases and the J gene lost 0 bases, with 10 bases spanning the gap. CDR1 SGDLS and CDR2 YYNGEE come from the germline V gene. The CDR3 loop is CASSEGGNSYEQYF. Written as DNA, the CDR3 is TGTGCCAGCAGCGAAGGAGGGAACTCCTACGAGCAGTACTTC.

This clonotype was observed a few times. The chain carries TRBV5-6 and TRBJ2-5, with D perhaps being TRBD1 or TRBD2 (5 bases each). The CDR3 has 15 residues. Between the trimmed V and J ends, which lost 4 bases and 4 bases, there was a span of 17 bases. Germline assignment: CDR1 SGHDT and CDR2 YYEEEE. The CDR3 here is CASSLTGTALETQYF. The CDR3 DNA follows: TGTGCCAGCAGCCTAACCGGGACGGCCCTAGAGACCCAGTACTTC.

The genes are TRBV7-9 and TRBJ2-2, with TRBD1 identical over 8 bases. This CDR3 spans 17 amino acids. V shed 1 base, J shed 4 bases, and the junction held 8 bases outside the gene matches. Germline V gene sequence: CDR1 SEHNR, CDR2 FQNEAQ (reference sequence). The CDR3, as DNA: TGTGCCAGCAGCTTAGTGCCCGGGACAGGAACCACCGGGGAGCTGTTTTTT. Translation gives CASSLVPGTGTTGELFF.

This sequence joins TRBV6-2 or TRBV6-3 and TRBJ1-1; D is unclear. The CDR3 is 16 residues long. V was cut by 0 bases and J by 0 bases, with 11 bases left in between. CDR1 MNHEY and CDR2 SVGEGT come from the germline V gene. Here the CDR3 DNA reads TGTGCCAGCAGTTACTCGGAGGGATTTCTGAACACTGAAGCTTTCTTT. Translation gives CASSYSEGFLNTEAFF.

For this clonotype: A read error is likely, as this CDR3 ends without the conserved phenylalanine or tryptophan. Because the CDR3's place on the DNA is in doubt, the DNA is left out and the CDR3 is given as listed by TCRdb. CDR3 amino acids: CASSLAGSGPSS. The J gene is TRBJ2-3, the V gene TRBV5-6; the listed D gene, TRBD2, was not tested against the DNA. Germline values: CDR1 SGHDT, CDR2 YYEEEE. The CDR3 is 12 residues long, ends included.

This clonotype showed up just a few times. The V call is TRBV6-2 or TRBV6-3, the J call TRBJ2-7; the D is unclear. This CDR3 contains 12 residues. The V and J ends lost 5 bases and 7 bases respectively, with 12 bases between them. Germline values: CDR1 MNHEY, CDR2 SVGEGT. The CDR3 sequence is CASSLVMGEQYF. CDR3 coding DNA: TGTGCCAGCAGTCTCGTCATGGGAGAGCAGTACTTC.